Below are 30 T cell receptor beta chains sequenced from a single sample in a study of T cells in Graves' hyperthyroidism and ophthalmopathy. Authors of the study amplified TCR beta CDR3 regions from RNA transcripts. The TCR CDR3 was amplified in a first-round RT-PCR using the HTBI primer set. TCRdb re-derived calls from the multiplex PCR reads in MiXCR, one entry per CDR3 protein. The sample has some 460,000 distinct CDR3 sequences, approximately 15% seen once. The specimen sequenced was blood. These receptors were taken from a young woman with Graves' hyperthyroidism.

This clonotype has ten or more counts. This chain links TRBV28 with TRBJ1-1; 7 bases are shared with TRBD1. Germline lookup yields CDR1 MDHEN and CDR2 SYDVKM. J lost 0 bases, V lost 5 bases, and 3 bases had no gene match. The CDR3 consists of 14 residues. The CDR3 DNA reads TGTGCCAGCAGTCAGGGGGACATGAACACTGAAGCTTTCTTT. Protein product: CASSQGDMNTEAFF.

This clonotype was recorded once. This chain uses TRBV7-2 with TRBJ2-1, with 11 bases fitting TRBD2. The ends lost 6 bases at V and 7 bases at J; junction bases unmatched: 14. CDR1 SGHTA and CDR2 FQGNSA come from the germline V gene. The CDR3 is 17 residues long. CDR3 in amino acids: CASSRGLAGGPGNEQFF. CDR3 in DNA: TGTGCCAGCAGTCGTGGGCTAGCGGGGGGTCCTGGGAATGAGCAGTTCTTC.

This clonotype has a count of ten or more. The chain carries TRBV20-1 and TRBJ2-1; no clear D gene. The germline gives CDR1 DFQATT, CDR2 SNEGSKA (reference sequence). The CDR3 consists of 11 residues. Between the trimmed V and J ends, which lost 2 bases and 4 bases, there was a span of 3 bases. DNA of the CDR3: TGCAGTGCTAGAACATACAATGAGCAGTTCTTC. Translating gives CSARTYNEQFF.

This clonotype has a count of ten or more. The chain links TRBV5-1 to TRBJ2-1, with TRBD2 matching over 8 bases. After removal of 0 bases from V and 8 bases from J, the junction contained 7 bases not matched to a gene. CDR3 length: 15 residues. Germline V lookup: CDR1 SGHRS, CDR2 YFSETQ. The DNA of the CDR3 is TGCGCCAGCAGCTTGGGAGCGGGAGTTCAATATGAGCAGTTCTTC. This sequence encodes CASSLGAGVQYEQFF.

The chain has TRBV6-8 and TRBJ1-3; D remains ambiguous. This CDR3 contains 16 residues. Germline V gene lookup returns CDR1 MNHGY and CDR2 SAAAGT. The V end was cut by 2 bases, the J end by 3 bases, with 14 bases between. The CDR3 spells CASSYIPGPSGNTIYF. The CDR3, as DNA: TGTGCCAGCAGTTACATCCCGGGTCCAAGTGGAAACACCATATATTTT.

This clonotype was picked up many times. V gene TRBV7-9 combines with J gene TRBJ2-5; unclear D gene. V lost 1 base to trimming and J lost 3 bases, with 12 bases between them. Germline CDR1 and CDR2: SEHNR and FQNEAQ (reference sequence). This CDR3 comprises 15 residues. For the CDR3, the DNA is TGTGCCAGCAGCTTAGGACGAGATGCTGAAGAGACCCAGTACTTC. The encoded protein is CASSLGRDAEETQYF.

The V gene is TRBV4-3, the J gene TRBJ1-2, with D possibly matching TRBD1 (5 bases). Trimming pared 0 bases from V and 4 bases from J, leaving 12 bases between. The CDR3 spans 15 residues. The germline V gene encodes CDR1 LGHNA and CDR2 YSLEER. This CDR3 reads CASSQDTQGGYGYTF. The CDR3 DNA is TGCGCCAGCAGCCAAGATACGCAGGGAGGCTATGGCTACACCTTC.

The V and J genes are TRBV3-1 and TRBJ2-5; 7 bases are shared with TRBD1. The V gene end was trimmed by 6 bases and the J gene end by 0 bases; junction bases not matched to a gene: 4. CDR1 is LGHDT, CDR2 YNNKEL, per germline (reference sequence). CDR3 size: 14 residues. The CDR3 nucleotides read TGTGCCAGCAGTCTAGACAGGGACCAAGAGACCCAGTACTTC. Its translation: CASSLDRDQETQYF.

This sequence joins TRBV5-5 and TRBJ1-5; D is unresolved. CDR1 and CDR2 (germline): SGHKS, YYEKEE (reference sequence). V was shortened by 0 bases and J by 3 bases, with 10 bases between the two germline ends. The CDR3 has 15 residues. The DNA for the CDR3 is TGTGCCAGCAGCTTGGTTGCGGGTAACAATCAGCCCCAGCATTTT. This sequence encodes CASSLVAGNNQPQHF.

Many counts were recorded for this clonotype. The gene calls are TRBV28 and TRBJ2-4, with 8 positions matching TRBD1. After removal of 5 bases from V and 1 base from J, the junction contained 10 bases not matched to a gene. The germline V gene encodes CDR1 MDHEN and CDR2 SYDVKM. The CDR3 is 17 amino acids. The CDR3: CASSRQGYLGAKNIQYF. As DNA, the CDR3 is TGTGCCAGCAGTCGACAGGGGTATCTAGGGGCCAAAAACATTCAGTACTTC.

This clonotype was observed a handful of times. The rearrangement uses TRBV10-3 and TRBJ1-5; no definite D call. CDR3 length equals 15 residues. V was cut by 2 bases and J by 0 bases, with 8 bases left in between. CDR1 is ENHRY and CDR2 is SYGVKD in the germline V gene. The CDR3 reads CAISETPYSNQPQHF. The CDR3 DNA reads TGTGCCATCAGTGAGACCCCATATAGCAATCAGCCCCAGCATTTT.

Concerning this clonotype itself: Without the conserved terminal phenylalanine or tryptophan, this CDR3 likely stems from a read error. V and J are TRBV11-2 and TRBJ2-1; D is unresolved. The V and J ends lost 4 bases and 5 bases respectively, with 3 bases between them. Germline CDR1 reads SGHAT; CDR2 reads FQNNGV. The CDR3 has 11 amino acids. CDR3 protein: CASSSNNEQFL. The CDR3 DNA follows: TGTGCCAGCAGCTCTAACAATGAGCAGTTCCTC.

The sample holds many counts of this clonotype. The chain joins TRBV28 to TRBJ2-7, with a possible D match to TRBD2 (5 bases). V lost 3 bases and J lost 5, with 14 bases in between. There are 14 residues in the CDR3. CDR1 and CDR2 (germline): MDHEN, SYDVKM. The CDR3 here is CASSLGDGGNEQYF. CDR3 DNA: TGTGCCAGCAGTTTGGGAGACGGAGGCAACGAGCAGTACTTC.

The chain carries TRBV28 and TRBJ2-1, with 9 bases fitting TRBD2. With 7 bases clipped from V and 0 bases from J, the junction kept 10 bases outside the gene matches. This CDR3 contains 17 residues. Germline CDR1 reads MDHEN; CDR2 reads SYDVKM. CDR3 in amino acids: CASTLRASGDSYNEQFF. For the CDR3, the DNA is TGTGCCAGCACCCTGCGGGCTAGCGGGGACTCCTACAATGAGCAGTTCTTC.

This clonotype occurred a few times. The chain uses TRBV20-1 and TRBJ2-7; D possibly uses TRBD1 or TRBD2 (7 bases each). CDR1 DFQATT and CDR2 SNEGSKA come from the germline V gene (reference sequence). CDR3 length equals 15 residues. V lost 5 bases to trimming and J lost 1 base, with 18 bases between them. The CDR3 region is CSAQGGLQRSYEQYF. CDR3 nucleotides: TGCAGTGCTCAGGGGGGGCTCCAACGATCCTACGAGCAGTACTTC.

The V and J genes are TRBV13 and TRBJ2-2; tentative D call: TRBD1 (7 bases). This CDR3 is built from 16 residues. Germline V CDR1 and CDR2: PRHDT, FYEKMQ (reference sequence). The V gene lost 4 bases and the J gene lost 3 bases, with 15 bases spanning the gap. The chain's CDR3 is CASSSPQGEDTGELFF. CDR3 DNA: TGTGCCAGCAGCTCCCCCCAGGGGGAGGACACCGGGGAGCTGTTTTTT.

A few counts support this clonotype. The chain employs TRBV27 and TRBJ1-5, with D hard to call. This CDR3 region has 16 residues. Germline-derived CDR1 and CDR2 are MNHEY and SMNVEV (reference sequence). V was clipped by 5 bases and J by 4 bases, with 18 bases between them. CDR3 residues: CASSPTHSTGNQPQHF. CDR3 coding DNA: TGTGCCAGCAGTCCCACCCATTCGACGGGGAATCAGCCCCAGCATTTT.

This chain joins TRBV7-2 and TRBJ2-5, with D unclear. Germline V CDR1 and CDR2: SGHTA, FQGNSA. Trimming pared 2 bases from V and 2 bases from J, leaving 9 bases between. The CDR3 is 14 amino acids. CDR3 amino acids: CASSLSLLQETQYF. DNA of the CDR3: TGTGCCAGCAGCTTATCTCTACTTCAAGAGACCCAGTACTTC.

Many counts were recorded for this clonotype. The V and J genes are TRBV7-9 and TRBJ1-4, with 7 bases matching TRBD1. The germline gives CDR1 SEHNR, CDR2 FQNEAQ (reference sequence). The CDR3 is 16 residues long. J gave up 4 bases and V 3 bases, and 8 bases lay outside the gene matches. As DNA, the CDR3 is TGTGCCAGCAGCTTTGCGACAGGGCCCATTAATGAAAAACTGTTTTTT. This gives the protein CASSFATGPINEKLFF.

The table lists this clonotype with many counts. J is TRBJ1-1 and V is TRBV6-1; TRBD1 matches 10 bases. The length of the CDR3 is 13 residues. V lost 5 bases, J lost 11 bases, and 8 bases stayed unmatched. The V gene's germline CDR1 is MNHNS and CDR2 SASEGT. The CDR3 loop is CASSRDRGVGAFF. The DNA of the CDR3 is TGTGCCAGCAGTCGGGACAGGGGAGTTGGGGCTTTCTTT.

This clonotype was seen many times. The chain combines TRBV20-1 with TRBJ1-1; a weak D match, TRBD1 (5 bases). There are 12 residues in the CDR3. Germline lookup yields CDR1 DFQATT and CDR2 SNEGSKA (reference sequence). Trimming shortened V by 6 bases and J by 1 base, and 9 bases separated the two germline ends. In DNA form, the CDR3 reads TGCAGTGCGGATGACAGGAACACTGAAGCTTTCTTT. Translated: CSADDRNTEAFF.

Here the CDR3 DNA reads TGCAGTGCCACCGGGACAGGGTCCACAGATACGCAGTATTTT. It is translated as CSATGTGSTDTQYF. The V call is TRBV20-1, the J call TRBJ2-3; TRBD1 matches 9 bases. This CDR3 region has 14 residues. Looked up from germline, CDR1 is DFQATT and CDR2 is SNEGSKA (reference sequence). V lost 6 bases to trimming and J lost 2 bases; unmatched junction nucleotides: 6.

Many counts were recorded for this clonotype. The chain joins TRBV11-3 to TRBJ2-2; 12 bases match TRBD2. CDR1 is SGHNT, CDR2 YENEEA, per germline. The CDR3 has 15 residues. V trimming: 5 bases; J trimming: 6 bases; junction bases outside the gene matches: 4. CDR3 protein: CASSTSGRSSGELFF. DNA for the CDR3: TGTGCCAGCAGCACTAGCGGGAGGTCGTCCGGGGAGCTGTTTTTT.

This clonotype has only a few counts. This sequence joins TRBV20-1 and TRBJ2-1; the D call may be TRBD1 or TRBD2 (7 bases each). This CDR3 is built from 18 residues. V lost 2 bases, J lost 0 bases, and 20 bases lay in between. Germline CDR1 DFQATT, CDR2 SNEGSKA (reference sequence). This CDR3 is CSARQGGKRGYSYNEQFF. The CDR3 DNA is TGCAGTGCTAGACAGGGGGGGAAGCGGGGTTACTCCTACAATGAGCAGTTCTTC.

The gene calls are TRBV7-9 and TRBJ2-7, with TRBD2 matching over 8 bases. Matching the DNA end better, TRBJ2-1 makes the J call doubtful. CDR3 size: 14 residues. CDR1 and CDR2 from the germline V gene are SEHNR and FQNEAQ (reference sequence). The CDR3 region is CASSHLAGDYEQFF. CDR3 DNA: TGTGCCAGCAGTCATCTAGCGGGCGACTACGAGCAGTTCTTC.

This clonotype was counted between two and nine times. The rearrangement joins TRBV7-2 to TRBJ1-5, with 8 nucleotides matching TRBD1. V lost 5 bases to trimming and J lost 2 bases; unmatched junction nucleotides: 8. The CDR3 sequence is 16 residues long. From germline, CDR1 is SGHTA and CDR2 FQGNSA. In nucleotides, the CDR3 is TGTGCCAGCAGCCCGGGCGACAGGGGAGGCAATCAGCCCCAGCATTTT. This codes for CASSPGDRGGNQPQHF.

This clonotype has just a few counts. This chain connects TRBV2 to TRBJ2-2; D possibly corresponds to TRBD2 (7 bases). The V end was cut by 4 bases, the J end by 1 base, with 13 bases between. Germline V gene sequence: CDR1 SNHLY, CDR2 FYNNEI. The CDR3 sequence is 16 residues long. The CDR3 protein is CASSGGGLLNTGELFF. CDR3 nucleotides: TGTGCCAGCAGTGGGGGGGGGCTCCTGAACACCGGGGAGCTGTTTTTT.

This clonotype was found a few times. The chain is built from TRBV19 and TRBJ1-2, with TRBD1 identical over 7 bases. CDR1 and CDR2 (germline): LNHDA, SQIVND (reference sequence). The CDR3 extends over 14 amino acids. V was pared by 4 bases and J by 7 bases, with 9 bases of the junction left unmatched. CDR3 DNA sequence: TGTGCCAGTAGTACCCTGACAGGGATAAGTGGCTACACCTTC. This gives the protein CASSTLTGISGYTF.

Ten or more counts support this clonotype. The V and J genes are TRBV27 and TRBJ1-2; the match to TRBD1 covers 7 bases. The CDR3 runs 12 residues. Germline CDR1 MNHEY, CDR2 SMNVEV (reference sequence). J gave up 11 bases and V 6 bases, and 9 bases lay outside the gene matches. In nucleotides, the CDR3 is TGTGCCAGCAGGGACAGGTTTTCGAGGTACACCTTC. It encodes CASRDRFSRYTF.

The rearrangement joins TRBV5-8 to TRBJ1-1; D is unresolved. The CDR3 runs to 14 residues. Germline CDR1 SGHTS, CDR2 YDEGEE. V lost 1 base to trimming and J lost 4 bases, with 11 bases between them. This chain's CDR3 is CASSLSLGSTEAFF. CDR3 nucleotides: TGTGCCAGCAGCTTGAGCCTAGGAAGCACTGAAGCTTTCTTT. Supplemented by reference TRBV5-8 and TRBJ1-1, the full variable domain reads EAGVTQSPTHLIKTRGQQATLRCSPISGHTSVYWYQQALGLGLQFLLWYDEGEERNRGNFPPRFSGRQFPNYSSELNVNALELEDSALYLCASSLSLGSTEAFFGQGTRLTVV.